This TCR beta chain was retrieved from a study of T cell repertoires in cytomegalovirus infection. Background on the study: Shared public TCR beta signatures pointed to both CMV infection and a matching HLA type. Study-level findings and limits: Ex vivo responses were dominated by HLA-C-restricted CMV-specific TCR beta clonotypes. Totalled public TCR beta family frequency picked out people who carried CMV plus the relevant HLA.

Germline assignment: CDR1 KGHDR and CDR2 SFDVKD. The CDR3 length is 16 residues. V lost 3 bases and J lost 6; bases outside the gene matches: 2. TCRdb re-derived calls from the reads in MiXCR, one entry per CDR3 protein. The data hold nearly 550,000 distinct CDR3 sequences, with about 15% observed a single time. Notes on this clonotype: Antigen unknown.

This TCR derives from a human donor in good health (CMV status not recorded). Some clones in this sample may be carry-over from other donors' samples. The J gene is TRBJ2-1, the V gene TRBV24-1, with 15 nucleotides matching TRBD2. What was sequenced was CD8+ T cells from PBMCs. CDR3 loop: CATSDPGLAGGNEQFF. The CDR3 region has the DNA TGTGCCACCAGTGATCCGGGACTAGCGGGAGGCAATGAGCAGTTCTTC.